This passage covers 22 T cell receptor beta chains from one sample sequenced in a study of PD-L1 blockade in urothelial cancer (dated by TCRdb to the late 2010s). The library came from the immunoSEQ multiplex PCR assay. This is the immuneACCESS table as TCRdb keeps it, with only in-frame sequences that have V and J called. A part of the clones is gone; compared with another copy, unresolved V genes explain less than half, and the rest is unexplained. This sample gives about 72,000 clones in total; more than 75% of them show up just once. The ten largest clones represent approximately 15% of the sample. Taken with the paper, the label for time point translates to: pretreatment peripheral blood. The source material was PBMCs, sampled around atezolizumab (anti-PD-L1) treatment. These receptors all stem from a man between 60 and 75 years old with urothelial cancer.

V and J are TRBV10-1 and TRBJ2-1; 8 bases match TRBD1. V was pared by 6 bases and J by 5 bases, with 9 bases of the junction left unmatched. This CDR3 spans 15 amino acids. The germline V gene encodes CDR1 WNHNN and CDR2 SYGVQD (reference sequence). CDR3 loop: CASSADRVSHNEQFF. CDR3 nucleotide sequence: TGCGCCAGCAGCGCGGACAGGGTTAGCCACAATGAGCAGTTCTTC.

The gene calls are TRBV4-1 and TRBJ1-2; tentative D call: TRBD1 (5 bases). Germline CDR1 reads MGHRA; CDR2 reads YSYEKL. This CDR3 has 13 residues. The V gene lost 0 bases and the J gene lost 5 bases, with 7 bases spanning the gap. This CDR3 is CASSQETVYGYTF. The DNA of the CDR3 is TGCGCCAGCAGCCAAGAGACAGTTTATGGCTACACCTTC.

The V gene is TRBV7-3, the J gene TRBJ2-5; TRBD2 matches at 7 bases. This CDR3 spans 12 amino acids. Germline values: CDR1 SGHTA, CDR2 FQGTGA. V gave up 4 bases and J gave up 5 bases; unmatched junction bases: 1. CDR3 DNA sequence: TGTGCCAGCAGCTCCGGGGGGGAGACCCAGTACTTC. It yields the protein CASSSGGETQYF.

V gene TRBV7-9 combines with J gene TRBJ2-5; 7 bases are a match to TRBD1. The V and J ends lost 5 bases and 1 base, in that order; junction bases with no gene match: 4. There are 14 residues in the CDR3. Germline V gene lookup returns CDR1 SEHNR and CDR2 FQNEAQ (reference sequence). In DNA form, the CDR3 reads TGTGCCAGCAGCGACAGGGTCGTCCAAGAGACCCAGTACTTC. Translated, it gives CASSDRVVQETQYF.

J is TRBJ2-2 and V is TRBV4-1, with no clear D. CDR1 and CDR2 (germline): MGHRA, YSYEKL. Trimming cost V 6 bases and J 5 bases, with 13 bases left between them. This CDR3 has 14 amino acids. The CDR3 here is CASRPMVGTGELFF. Here the CDR3 DNA reads TGCGCCAGCAGGCCCATGGTCGGGACCGGGGAGCTGTTTTTT.

The sample holds one count of this clone. The genes are TRBV5-5 and TRBJ1-2, with TRBD1 identical over 9 bases. Unmatched junction bases numbered 8, after V lost 3 bases and J lost 8 bases. CDR1 is SGHKS and CDR2 is YYEKEE in the germline V gene (reference sequence). This CDR3 is built from 14 residues. This CDR3 is CASSSGTGYFGYTF. DNA for the CDR3: TGTGCCAGCAGCTCCGGGACAGGGTATTTCGGCTACACCTTC.

The chain couples TRBV5-1 to TRBJ1-1; possible D gene TRBD1, 6 bases. Trimming took off 4 bases at V and 4 bases at J, with 11 bases between the two ends. This CDR3 comprises 13 residues. Germline V gives CDR1 SGHRS, CDR2 YFSETQ. The CDR3 coding sequence is TGCGCCAGCAGCCTCAGGGGCCCCACTGAAGCTTTCTTT. Translation gives CASSLRGPTEAFF.

V and J are TRBV28 and TRBJ1-2, with D hard to call. The CDR3 length is 12 residues. The V end lost 5 bases, the J end lost 5 bases, and 9 bases lay between the germline ends. Germline CDR1 is MDHEN and CDR2 is SYDVKM. The CDR3 DNA is TGTGCCAGCAGTCTTCGAGTATATGGCTACACCTTC. This gives the protein CASSLRVYGYTF.

V usage is TRBV27 and J usage is TRBJ2-7, with unresolved D. Trimming took off 5 bases at V and 0 bases at J, with 8 bases between the two ends. Per germline, CDR1 MNHEY and CDR2 SMNVEV (reference sequence). This CDR3 is 13 amino acids long. DNA of the CDR3: TGTGCCAGCAGTCCGCGGCTCTCCTACGAGCAGTACTTC. Protein: CASSPRLSYEQYF.

This clone came up once. The rearrangement links TRBV30 to TRBJ2-2; D uncertain. CDR1 and CDR2 from the germline V gene are GTSNPN and SVGIG (reference sequence). Trimming cost V 0 bases and J 3 bases, with 5 bases left between them. This CDR3 contains 13 residues. The chain's CDR3 is CAWSVLDTGELFF. CDR3 coding DNA: TGTGCCTGGAGTGTACTCGACACCGGGGAGCTGTTTTTT.

The gene calls are TRBV11-3 and TRBJ1-5, with D maybe TRBD1 (6 bases). V was cut by 5 bases and J by 11 bases, with 19 bases left in between. The CDR3 has 14 amino acids. Germline V CDR1 and CDR2: SGHNT, YENEEA. The CDR3 region has the DNA TGTGCCAGCAGCCGGGGACACCAGATTGGGTCCCAGCATTTT. It specifies CASSRGHQIGSQHF.

The chain couples TRBV11-3 to TRBJ1-3; TRBD1 agrees at 9 bases. Germline V gene sequence: CDR1 SGHNT, CDR2 YENEEA. This CDR3 comprises 15 residues. V shed 4 bases, J shed 2 bases, and the junction held 3 bases outside the gene matches. CDR3 in amino acids: CASSSNRGPGNTIYF. The CDR3 DNA reads as TGTGCCAGCAGCTCGAACAGGGGGCCTGGAAACACCATATATTTT. Full variable domain (rest looked up from reference TRBV11-3 and TRBJ1-3): EAGVVQSPRYKIIEKKQPVAFWCNPISGHNTLYWYLQNLGQGPELLIRYENEEAVDDSQLPKDRFSAERLKGVDSTLKIQPAELGDSAVYLCASSSNRGPGNTIYFGEGSWLTVV.

V gene TRBV4-3 combines with J gene TRBJ2-2; 7 bases are a match to TRBD1. There are 15 residues in the CDR3. Trimming cost V 0 bases and J 4 bases; bases outside gene matches: 2. The germline gives CDR1 LGHNA, CDR2 YSLEER. The CDR3 nucleotides are TGCGCCAGCAGCCAAGAGTCAGGGGGCACCGGGGAGCTGTTTTTT. It translates to CASSQESGGTGELFF.

V usage is TRBV4-3 and J usage is TRBJ2-3, with 9 positions matching TRBD2. The germline CDR1 and CDR2 sequences are LGHNA and YSLEER. The CDR3 extends over 16 amino acids. V trimming: 1 base; J trimming: 2 bases; junction bases outside the gene matches: 4. CDR3 bases: TGCGCCAGCAGCCAAGGTCTAGCGGGGAACACAGATACGCAGTATTTT. Translating it yields CASSQGLAGNTDTQYF.

The J gene is TRBJ2-1, the V gene TRBV5-1; tentatively, D is TRBD2 (5 bases). This CDR3 is built from 14 residues. Trimming left V 4 bases short and J 8 bases short, with 16 bases between. Looked up from germline, CDR1 is SGHRS and CDR2 is YFSETQ. CDR3 DNA: TGCGCCAGCAGCATCACCCGGGGTCGGGATGAGCAGTTCTTC. Its protein product is CASSITRGRDEQFF.

The V and J genes are TRBV4-3 and TRBJ1-6; TRBD1 might be the D (6 bases). CDR1 LGHNA and CDR2 YSLEER come from the germline V gene. Deletions cut 1 base from V and 7 bases from J, with 8 bases between. The CDR3 runs to 14 residues. CDR3 sequence (DNA): TGCGCCAGCAGCCAAGGGACAGACAATTCACCCCTCCACTTT. It encodes CASSQGTDNSPLHF.

V and J are TRBV7-3 and TRBJ1-1; D gene uncertain. The germline V gene encodes CDR1 SGHTA and CDR2 FQGTGA. The CDR3 is 13 amino acids. Trimming removed 5 bases at V and 1 base at J, with 8 bases between. Written as DNA, the CDR3 is TGTGCCAGCAGCGTAAACAGGAACACTGAAGCTTTCTTT. It codes for CASSVNRNTEAFF.

This clone has more than one count but fewer than ten. J is TRBJ1-1 and V is TRBV14, with D uncertain. The V gene's germline CDR1 is SGHDN and CDR2 FVKESK. V was pared by 0 bases and J by 10 bases, with 12 bases between. The CDR3 length is 13 residues. The DNA of the CDR3 is TGTGCCAGCAGCCAAGATCGGAGGGCTAGAGCTTTCTTT. Its protein product is CASSQDRRARAFF.

This clone was found once. The CDR3 coding sequence is TGTGCCAGCAGTTTATCAGGACAGATCGATTTGACCGAGCAGTACTTC. It is translated as CASSLSGQIDLTEQYF. The gene calls are TRBV27 and TRBJ2-7; D might be TRBD1 (6 bases). Trimming pared 0 bases from V and 6 bases from J, leaving 18 bases between. Germline V gene sequence: CDR1 MNHEY, CDR2 SMNVEV (reference sequence). The length of the CDR3 is 16 residues.

This clone appeared a single time. The chain couples TRBV10-1 to TRBJ2-1; a weak D match, TRBD2 (6 bases). Germline V gene sequence: CDR1 WNHNN, CDR2 SYGVQD (reference sequence). The V and J ends lost 4 bases and 4 bases respectively, with 8 bases between them. There are 13 residues in the CDR3. The CDR3 protein is CASSVSGYNEQFF. As DNA, the CDR3 is TGCGCCAGCAGTGTTAGCGGTTACAATGAGCAGTTCTTC.

V and J are TRBV7-2 and TRBJ1-6, with 7 bases lining up with TRBD1. Germline lookup yields CDR1 SGHTA and CDR2 FQGNSA. CDR3 length: 14 amino acids. V was pared by 5 bases and J by 9 bases, with 7 bases of the junction left unmatched. The CDR3 sequence is CASSQPGQSSPLHF. The CDR3 bases are TGTGCCAGCAGCCAACCGGGACAGAGTTCACCCCTCCACTTT. The whole variable domain, filled in from reference TRBV7-2 and TRBJ1-6, reads GAGVSQSPSNKVTEKGKDVELRCDPISGHTALYWYRQSLGQGLEFLIYFQGNSAPDKSGLPSDRFSAERTGGSVSTLTIQRTQQEDSAVYLCASSQPGQSSPLHFGNGTRLTVT.

In this sample, this clone turned up once. This chain links TRBV9 with TRBJ2-7; 7 nucleotides agree with TRBD1. Trimming at V came to 3 bases and at J to 5 bases, leaving 11 bases not matched to a gene. Germline V lookup: CDR1 SGDLS, CDR2 YYNGEE. The CDR3 runs 15 residues. The CDR3 nucleotides are TGTGCCAGCAGCGAACGACAGGGATCGGCTGACGAGCAGTACTTC. Amino acids: CASSERQGSADEQYF.